This TCR beta chain comes out of a study of blood T cell repertoires in COVID-19. Study-level information: T cells, B-cell-depleted T cells, or PBMCs supplied cDNA or gDNA.

Trimming cost V 11 bases and J 0 bases; bases outside gene matches: 11. Germline CDR1 is LNHDA and CDR2 is SQIVND (reference sequence). There are 17 residues in the CDR3. Profiled with immunoSEQ multiplex PCR; TCRdb holds only in-frame clones, not every one. The data hold approximately 300,000 clones, with more than 75% observed a single time. Recovered status in Cohort 3 required two negative PCRs, clearance, or symptom resolution. The sequencing input was PBMCs or T cells enriched from blood (not recorded which). The V gene is TRBV19, the J gene TRBJ2-6, with 9 bases that match TRBD1. This clonotype was obtained from a woman aged 25-40 years who had recovered from COVID-19. CDR3 protein: CAASSGTGRSGANVLTF. The CDR3 DNA is TGTGCCGCTTCCTCCGGGACAGGGCGCTCTGGGGCCAACGTCCTGACTTTC.